Listed here are 29 T cell receptor beta chains from one sample, sequenced in a study of cytotoxic CD8 clonotypes in ibrutinib-treated CLL (dated by TCRdb to about 2021). The library was generated by the immunoSEQ multiplex PCR assay. TCRdb carries this immuneACCESS record with in-frame sequences only. Its versions omit some clonotypes, under half of them owing to an unresolved V gene in the studies checked, with the rest unexplained. This sample is represented by 60,000 or so clones; 57% of them were singletons. The ten largest make up roughly 14% of the sample. Explained via the paper, the time point label denotes: approximately eleven months on ibrutinib. This material consisted of PBMCs, taken after 12 months of ibrutinib treatment. Receptors were obtained from a human donor with chronic lymphocytic leukemia.

This clone was observed at least ten times. The rearrangement joins TRBV20-1 to TRBJ1-2; D ambiguous. This CDR3 spans 11 amino acids. Per germline, CDR1 DFQATT and CDR2 SNEGSKA (reference sequence). Trimming took off 5 bases at V and 7 bases at J, with 11 bases between the two ends. The CDR3 nucleotides are TGCAGTGCTGATCAGACTGGTGGCTACACCTTC. Amino acid sequence: CSADQTGGYTF.

The chain recombines TRBV27 with TRBJ2-6; D remains ambiguous. V shed 5 bases and J shed 4 bases, with 3 bases lying between them. Germline CDR1 MNHEY, CDR2 SMNVEV (reference sequence). This CDR3 region has 12 residues. The CDR3 DNA sequence: TGTGCCAGCAGTCCGGGGGCCAACGTCCTGACTTTC. Residues: CASSPGANVLTF. Variable domain in full (rest from reference TRBV27 and TRBJ2-6): EAQVTQNPRYLITVTGKKLTVTCSQNMNHEYMSWYRQDPGLGLRQIYYSMNVEVTDKGDVPEGYKVSRKEKRNFPLILESPSPNQTSLYFCASSPGANVLTFGAGSRLTVL.

The chain links TRBV29-1 to TRBJ2-7; the D gene is possibly TRBD2 (6 bases). V dropped 3 bases and J dropped 4 bases, with 16 bases sitting between them. Germline V gene sequence: CDR1 SQVTM, CDR2 ANQGSEA. This CDR3 comprises 14 residues. CDR3 coding DNA: TGCAGCGTTGAGTCGGCAGGGAGGACATACGAGCAGTACTTC. It codes for CSVESAGRTYEQYF.

This clone was counted only a few times. An end of the junction does not agree with germline; a read error may underlie this. V gene TRBV29-1 combines with J gene TRBJ1-2, with D perhaps TRBD1 (5 bases). Germline V CDR1 and CDR2: SQVTM, ANQGSEA. CDR3 length: 15 residues. The CDR3 bases are TGCAGCGCTGAAGGAGCGGGGCAGGGTTTCTATGGCTACACCTTC. Its protein is CSAEGAGQGFYGYTF.

V usage is TRBV27 and J usage is TRBJ2-7; 8 nucleotides line up with TRBD1. CDR3 size: 14 residues. CDR1 MNHEY and CDR2 SMNVEV come from the germline V gene (reference sequence). Germline trimming cut 7 bases from V and 0 bases from J; bases unmatched to any gene: 5. The CDR3 is CASTRTGSSYEQYF. CDR3 nucleotides: TGTGCCAGCACGCGGACAGGGAGCTCCTACGAGCAGTACTTC.

J is TRBJ2-3 and V is TRBV7-2; possible D gene TRBD2, 5 bases. The CDR3 has 14 amino acids. V lost 10 bases to trimming and J lost 0 bases, with 14 bases between them. Germline CDR1 and CDR2: SGHTA and FQGNSA. This CDR3 reads CANTRDLSTDTQYF. Here the CDR3 DNA reads TGTGCCAATACTAGGGATCTAAGCACAGATACGCAGTATTTT.

The rearrangement links TRBV19 to TRBJ1-1; 8 nucleotides align to TRBD1. J was trimmed by 6 bases and V by 5 bases; bases with no gene match: 8. From germline, CDR1 is LNHDA and CDR2 SQIVND (reference sequence). This CDR3 is 14 amino acids long. The CDR3 reads CASSGNRGLAEAFF. Written as DNA, the CDR3 is TGTGCCAGTAGTGGAAACAGGGGGTTGGCTGAAGCTTTCTTT.

The chain is built from TRBV30 and TRBJ1-1, with D possibly TRBD1 on 5 matching bases. The CDR3 runs 15 residues. The germline CDR1 and CDR2 sequences are GTSNPN and SVGIG (reference sequence). Deletions cut 8 bases from V and 6 bases from J, with 25 bases between. CDR3 region: CAGGRKTQVVSEAFF. The CDR3, as DNA: TGTGCCGGAGGACGAAAGACACAGGTGGTGTCTGAAGCTTTCTTT.

The rearrangement links TRBV14 to TRBJ1-3; D remains ambiguous. The CDR3 length is 17 residues. CDR1 is SGHDN and CDR2 is FVKESK in the germline V gene. V lost 1 base and J 2 bases, leaving 15 bases between the germline ends. The CDR3 DNA is TGTGCCAGCAGCCAAGTAGGTGGTGGGAGAACTGGAAACACCATATATTTT. This gives the protein CASSQVGGGRTGNTIYF. Using reference TRBV14 and TRBJ1-3 for the parts outside the CDR3, the full variable domain is EAGVTQFPSHSVIEKGQTVTLRCDPISGHDNLYWYRRVMGKEIKFLLHFVKESKQDESGMPNNRFLAERTGGTYSTLKVQPAELEDSGVYFCASSQVGGGRTGNTIYFGEGSWLTVV.

In its sample, this clone was seen many times. CDR3 residues: CASSREGVYGYTF. The CDR3 region has the DNA TGTGCCAGCAGCAGAGAGGGGGTCTATGGCTACACCTTC. This rearrangement joins TRBV5-4 to TRBJ1-2; the D gene is possibly TRBD1 (6 bases). The CDR3 has 13 residues. With 4 bases removed from V and 4 bases from J, the gap between germline ends came to 11 bases. Per the germline V gene, CDR1 is SGHNT and CDR2 is YYREEE (reference sequence).

The chain combines TRBV14 with TRBJ2-1; D might be TRBD1 or TRBD2, each matching 6 bases. With 1 base removed from V and 11 bases from J, the gap between germline ends came to 12 bases. Per germline, CDR1 SGHDN and CDR2 FVKESK. The CDR3 totals 13 residues. CDR3 coding DNA: TGTGCCAGCAGCCAAGTGCAGGGGACTCAGCAGTTCTTC. It specifies CASSQVQGTQQFF. Complete variable domain (other parts from reference TRBV14 and TRBJ2-1): EAGVTQFPSHSVIEKGQTVTLRCDPISGHDNLYWYRRVMGKEIKFLLHFVKESKQDESGMPNNRFLAERTGGTYSTLKVQPAELEDSGVYFCASSQVQGTQQFFGPGTRLTVL.

V usage is TRBV6-6 and J usage is TRBJ1-1, with D perhaps matching TRBD1 (6 bases). V lost 5 bases and J lost 5, with 21 bases in between. This CDR3 is built from 16 residues. Germline-derived CDR1 and CDR2 are MNHNY and SVGAGI (reference sequence). The CDR3 here is CASSRAGGGARTEAFF. CDR3 sequence (DNA): TGTGCCAGCAGTAGGGCCGGCGGGGGGGCTAGGACTGAAGCTTTCTTT.

V and J are TRBV6-1 and TRBJ1-5; no definite D call. The germline V gene has CDR1 MNHNS and CDR2 SASEGT. This CDR3 spans 16 amino acids. Deletions cut 2 bases from V and 4 bases from J, with 15 bases between. The CDR3 here is CASSEMGGWGNQPQHF. The CDR3 coding sequence is TGTGCCAGCAGTGAAATGGGAGGGTGGGGAAATCAGCCCCAGCATTTT.

V and J are TRBV19 and TRBJ2-1; D is unclear. The CDR3 runs to 14 residues. With 5 bases removed from V and 3 bases from J, the gap between germline ends came to 11 bases. CDR1 and CDR2 from the germline V gene are LNHDA and SQIVND (reference sequence). CDR3 DNA sequence: TGTGCCAGTAGTTTGTGGCTCGACTACAATGAGCAGTTCTTC. Its translation: CASSLWLDYNEQFF. Full variable domain (missing parts from reference TRBV19 and TRBJ2-1): DGGITQSPKYLFRKEGQNVTLSCEQNLNHDAMYWYRQDPGQGLRLIYYSQIVNDFQKGDIAEGYSVSREKKESFPLTVTSAQKNPTAFYLCASSLWLDYNEQFFGPGTRLTVL.

The CDR3, as DNA: TGTGCCAGCAGCGGGGGACACTACACAGATACGCAGTATTTT. Protein product: CASSGGHYTDTQYF. The genes are TRBV27 and TRBJ2-3; either TRBD1 or TRBD2 may fit D (6 bases each). Germline CDR1 reads MNHEY; CDR2 reads SMNVEV (reference sequence). CDR3 length: 14 residues. V gave up 6 bases and J gave up 2 bases, with 12 bases separating them.

V usage is TRBV6-1 and J usage is TRBJ1-1, with D perhaps TRBD1 (6 bases). Germline lookup yields CDR1 MNHNS and CDR2 SASEGT. V lost 6 bases and J 1 base, leaving 12 bases between the germline ends. This CDR3 region has 14 residues. CDR3 protein: CASRIRTANTEAFF. The CDR3 DNA reads TGTGCCAGCAGAATAAGGACAGCGAACACTGAAGCTTTCTTT.

The V gene is TRBV7-2, the J gene TRBJ2-2; 13 bases line up with TRBD2. V gave up 5 bases and J gave up 7 bases; unmatched junction bases: 10. CDR3 size: 17 residues. Germline V CDR1 and CDR2: SGHTA, FQGNSA. CDR3 coding DNA: TGTGCCAGCAGCCCAAAAGGGACTAGCGGGACGGTCGGGGAGCTGTTTTTT. Translating it yields CASSPKGTSGTVGELFF.

The genes are TRBV6-1 and TRBJ2-7; 8 bases map to TRBD1. The germline CDR1 and CDR2 sequences are MNHNS and SASEGT. The CDR3 contains 15 residues. J gave up 3 bases and V 5 bases, and 9 bases lay outside the gene matches. The CDR3 coding sequence is TGTGCCAGCAGTCGAGCCCGGGACAGGAACTACGAGCAGTACGTC. Translated: CASSRARDRNYEQYV.

Only a few counts were recorded for this clone. The genes are TRBV5-5 and TRBJ1-5; a weak D match, TRBD1 (5 bases). The V gene lost 4 bases and the J gene lost 5 bases, with 16 bases spanning the gap. Germline V gene sequence: CDR1 SGHKS, CDR2 YYEKEE (reference sequence). The CDR3 is 15 residues long. The CDR3: CASSQGEGGYQPQHF. The DNA for the CDR3 is TGTGCCAGCAGCCAAGGGGAGGGAGGTTATCAGCCCCAGCATTTT. The variable domain in full, with the rest retrieved from reference TRBV5-5 and TRBJ1-5, is DAGVTQSPTHLIKTRGQQVTLRCSPISGHKSVSWYQQVLGQGPQFIFQYYEKEERGRGNFPDRFSARQFPNYSSELNVNALLLGDSALYLCASSQGEGGYQPQHFGDGTRLSIL.

The V gene is TRBV29-1, the J gene TRBJ2-1; TRBD1 aligns across 7 bases. Trimming cost V 3 bases and J 10 bases; bases outside gene matches: 9. Germline loops: CDR1 SQVTM, CDR2 ANQGSEA. The CDR3 sequence is 13 residues long. The CDR3 region has the DNA TGCAGCGTTGATAGGCGGACAGGTGCCGAGCAGTTCTTC. It encodes CSVDRRTGAEQFF.

V and J are TRBV9 and TRBJ2-7; D is uncertain. Germline assignment: CDR1 SGDLS and CDR2 YYNGEE. Trimming removed 0 bases from V and 5 bases from J, with 15 bases in between. This CDR3 is built from 15 residues. CDR3 loop: CASSVDSAPMNEQYF. The CDR3 bases are TGTGCCAGCAGCGTAGATTCGGCCCCTATGAACGAGCAGTACTTC. Together with reference TRBV9 and TRBJ2-7, the CDR3 gives the full variable domain: DSGVTQTPKHLITATGQRVTLRCSPRSGDLSVYWYQQSLDQGLQFLIQYYNGEERAKGNILERFSAQQFPDLHSELNLSSLELGDSALYFCASSVDSAPMNEQYFGPGTRLTVT.

In the case of this clone: A much larger clone differs from this one at a single base, so this may be a read error. The chain carries TRBV25-1 and TRBJ2-7, with 7 bases identical to TRBD1. This CDR3 region has 16 residues. Germline CDR1 MGHDK, CDR2 SYGVNS. The chain's CDR3 is CASSKYGETGAYEQYV. In DNA, the CDR3 is TGTGCCAGCAGTAAATACGGGGAAACAGGGGCCTACGAGCAGTACGTC.

This chain connects TRBV27 to TRBJ1-2; D gene ambiguous. CDR1 is MNHEY, CDR2 SMNVEV, per germline (reference sequence). The CDR3 totals 14 residues. V lost 4 bases to trimming and J lost 1 base, with 10 bases between them. Written as DNA, the CDR3 is TGTGCCAGCAGTTCGACGGCCCGTAACTATGGCTACACCTTC. Protein: CASSSTARNYGYTF.

The CDR3 sequence is CASSTMLSDHEQFF. CDR3 coding DNA: TGTGCCAGTAGTACGATGCTCAGTGATCATGAGCAGTTCTTC. The chain couples TRBV19 to TRBJ2-1; D ambiguous. In germline, CDR1 is LNHDA, CDR2 SQIVND (reference sequence). The V and J ends lost 4 bases and 8 bases respectively, with 15 bases between them. The CDR3 is made up of 14 amino acids.

This clone has just one count. The chain uses TRBV6-1 and TRBJ2-5; no firm D call. Trimming took off 5 bases at V and 5 bases at J, with 6 bases between the two ends. The CDR3 covers 11 residues. The germline CDR1 and CDR2 sequences are MNHNS and SASEGT. CDR3 amino acids: CASSSSETQYF. The CDR3 coding sequence is TGTGCCAGCAGTTCGTCGGAGACCCAGTACTTC.

This clone was found a few times. The chain uses TRBV5-1 and TRBJ1-1; maybe TRBD1 (5 bases). This CDR3 spans 15 amino acids. Germline lookup yields CDR1 SGHRS and CDR2 YFSETQ. The germline V and J ends were trimmed by 1 base and 1 base, with 11 bases remaining between them. The CDR3 DNA sequence: TGCGCCAGCAGCTTGTTGGGGCAGGGGAACACTGAAGCTTTCTTT. It translates to CASSLLGQGNTEAFF.

CDR3 bases: TGTGCCTGGAGGCTAGCGGGAGGACGTGGTGAGCAGTTCTTC. This sequence encodes CAWRLAGGRGEQFF. This sequence joins TRBV30 and TRBJ2-1, with 11 bases matching TRBD2. CDR3 length: 14 amino acids. V was clipped by 3 bases and J by 9 bases; unmatched bases: 7. Germline V CDR1 and CDR2: GTSNPN, SVGIG (reference sequence).

V and J are TRBV4-2 and TRBJ2-1, with 14 bases matching TRBD2. This CDR3 comprises 17 residues. Looked up from germline, CDR1 is LGHNA and CDR2 is YNFKEQ. V shed 4 bases and J 8 bases; nucleotides not matched to a gene: 10. This chain's CDR3 is CASSRRTSGGTIHEQFF. In DNA, the CDR3 is TGTGCCAGCAGCCGACGGACTAGCGGGGGGACAATACATGAGCAGTTCTTC.

This clone was detected only a few times. The CDR3 coding sequence is TGTGCCAGCAGTGAAAGATTGCCGGTTGTAGCTTTCTTT. Its translation: CASSERLPVVAFF. The chain employs TRBV6-1 and TRBJ1-1; D gene ambiguous. This CDR3 is built from 13 residues. Germline CDR1 MNHNS, CDR2 SASEGT. Trimming took 2 bases from V and 10 from J, leaving 14 bases between them.